This T cell receptor (beta chain) was captured by sequencing in a study of molecular identifiers for immune sequencing clone quantification. Study-wide results and limits: Detecting spiked Jurkat TCR RNA from one cell among about a million naive cells was reportedly possible. Identical TCR molecules that share a barcode could lead to an underestimation of highly expanded clone sizes.

In germline, CDR1 is DFQATT, CDR2 SNEGSKA (reference sequence). The CDR3 loop spans 13 amino acids. V was pared by 1 base and J by 3 bases, with 3 bases of the junction left unmatched. Previously published methods and listed TCR primers were used for the bulk TCR libraries. TCRdb reprocessed the PCR reads with MiXCR, giving one entry per CDR3 protein. The repertoire holds 600,000 to 650,000 distinct CDR3 sequences, with about 20% as singletons. On this clonotype itself: What it binds is unknown.

The chain has TRBV20-1 and TRBJ2-7; 7 nucleotides agree with TRBD2. The source is a human donor in good health. Some libraries in this study had Jurkat cell RNA spiked in. Specimen: naive CD8+ T cells from blood, with Jurkat cell RNA spiked in. Subset indicated: FACS-sorted CD8+CD4-CCR7+CD45RA+ naive T cells. The CDR3 here is CSARGLAFYEQYF. In nucleotides, the CDR3 is TGCAGTGCTAGAGGACTAGCCTTCTACGAGCAGTACTTC.